This T cell receptor beta chain was sequenced in a study of T-cell memory formation after mild COVID-19 (dated by TCRdb to about 2021). In terms of the full investigation: Most TCR sequence clusters were specific to one of the two donors. Two young, previously healthy adult volunteers made up the cohort, one male and one female. Longitudinal TCRalpha and TCRbeta repertoire sequencing tracked T-cell clones expanding and contracting after mild COVID-19 in two donors. The full study reports these points: The study included only a couple of mild cases, and larger cohorts that include severe cases with pre-infection samples were judged to be necessary. Balanced CD4/CD8 phenotypes were observed for clones contracting from day 15 to 85, whereas a bias towards CD4+ was observed for a second wave of clones expanding from day 15 to 37. SARS-CoV-2 specificity was not confirmed for the second-wave clones peaking on day 37. Contracting CD4+ clones turned up mainly in the CM and EM memory subsets, whereas EMRA was where CD8+ clones were enriched. Some responding clones were found in pre-infection memory, which suggests that pre-existing cross-reactive memory T cells took part in the SARS-CoV-2 response.

Ficoll-Paque density gradient centrifugation was the method used to isolate PBMCs. This clonotype was counted a few times. The target of this receptor is not known. The record has no base qualities; no much larger clone is one base away. The listed sequencing device is Illumina NovaSeq 6000. TCRalpha and TCRbeta cDNA libraries were constructed by 5'RACE with constant-segment primers, with sample barcodes and unique molecular identifiers being introduced. Trizol reagent was used to extract RNA from every sample. The libraries were amplified in two PCR steps, and the second step added a second sample barcode and Illumina TruSeq adapters. Libraries were sequenced on an Illumina NovaSeq with 2 x 150 bp paired-end reads. In the paper's pipeline: The reads were demultiplexed and collapsed into UMI-guided consensus sequences using migec v1.2.7. Using mixcr v2.1.11, the UMI consensuses were aligned to TRA and TRB V and J templates and assembled into clonotypes. A clonotype was counted as expanded or contracted only when both edgeR and NoisET called the clonotype significant, with the noise models trained on biological replicates. edgeR calls used a false discovery rate-adjusted p below 0.01 and a log2 fold-change threshold of 1. As an exploratory analysis of dynamics, max-normalized trajectories of the 1000 most abundant clonotypes were examined with PCA combined with hierarchical clustering. Each responding clone was given a CD4 or CD8 phenotype based on the CD4+ and CD8+ repertoires, which had been sequenced separately. TCRdb passed the public sequencing reads through fastp at Q25 and MiXCR, retaining productive beta sequences. Rows matching on CDR3 protein sequence are summarized as one entry with the most common DNA and genes. TCRdb's processing, not the authors', yielded these V and J calls. A total of a few hundred thousand distinct CDR3 sequences appear in this sample, roughly a fifth of them only once. The ten largest clonotypes hold 21% of the sample.

The CDR3 spans 14 residues, from the cysteine through the phenylalanine. Of the read, only the CDR3 DNA is kept; its 42 bases are in frame from base 1. The germline V gene sets CDR1 to SGHDN and CDR2 to FVKESK. The germline V and J ends show losses of 2 bases and 9 bases respectively, and no gene match explains 4 bases of the junction. The chain was built from TRBV14 and TRBJ2-3, with 11 bases aligning to TRBD2. This TCR was recovered from a man younger than 30 who had mild COVID-19 (a few samples of this study predate the infection). The sample titles of this study are shuffled in the database, so cell type and time point are left out; the donor was told from shared clones. Source material: PBMCs or a T cell subset sorted from them (not recorded which). The DNA reads TGTGCCAGCAGCCAATTCCGGACTAGCGGGACGCAGTATTTT. This translates into CASSQFRTSGTQYF.